This TCR beta chain came from a study of blood T cell repertoires in COVID-19. The CDR3 is 15 amino acids. V shed 0 bases and J 4 bases; nucleotides not matched to a gene: 4. CDR1 and CDR2 (germline): LGHNA, YSLEER. The method was immunoSEQ multiplex PCR; TCRdb's version includes in-frame clones alone and lacks a portion of them. The table has a few hundred thousand clones, more than 70% seen once. The chain couples TRBV4-3 to TRBJ2-5; TRBD1 matches at 8 bases. Input material: peripheral blood. The TCR comes from a young woman with acute or convalescent COVID-19. The CDR3 here is CASSQEGTGGETQYF. CDR3 nucleotides: TGCGCCAGCAGCCAAGAGGGTACAGGGGGAGAGACCCAGTACTTC.